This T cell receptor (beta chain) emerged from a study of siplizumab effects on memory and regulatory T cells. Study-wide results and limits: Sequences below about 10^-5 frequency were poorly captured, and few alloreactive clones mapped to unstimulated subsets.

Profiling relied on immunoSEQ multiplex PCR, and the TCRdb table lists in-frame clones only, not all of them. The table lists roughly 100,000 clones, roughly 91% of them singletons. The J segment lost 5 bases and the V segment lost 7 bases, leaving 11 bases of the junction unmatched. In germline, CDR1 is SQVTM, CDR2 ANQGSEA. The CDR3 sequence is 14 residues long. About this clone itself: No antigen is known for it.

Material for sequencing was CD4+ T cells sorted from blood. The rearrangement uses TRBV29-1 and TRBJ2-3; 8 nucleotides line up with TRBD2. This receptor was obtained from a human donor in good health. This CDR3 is CSAAGLAAVDTQYF. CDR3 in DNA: TGCAGCGCTGCCGGACTAGCCGCGGTAGATACGCAGTATTTT.